These 24 T cell receptor beta chains share one sample of origin, sequenced in a study of blood T cell repertoires in COVID-19. Measured with immunoSEQ multiplex PCR; TCRdb has only the in-frame clones, and not every one. The sample records 150,000 or so clones, approximately 83% being singletons. Sequencing used peripheral blood. The receptors stem from a woman aged 55-70 years with COVID-19, enrolled during active disease.

This clone has a single count. This chain connects TRBV4-1 to TRBJ1-1; D gene ambiguous. The CDR3 totals 16 residues. V lost 8 bases, J lost 3 bases, and 22 bases lay in between. Germline V CDR1 and CDR2: MGHRA, YSYEKL. CDR3 in DNA: TGCGCCAGCCGCCCCTTTAGCACAGCGGATTACACTGAAGCTTTCTTT. This translates into CASRPFSTADYTEAFF.

V gene TRBV12-3 or TRBV12-4 combines with J gene TRBJ2-7; maybe TRBD2 (6 bases). Trimming stripped 5 bases from V and 4 bases from J, with 9 bases between. The CDR3 sequence is 12 residues long. The CDR3 loop reads CASSREHYEQYF. The DNA for the CDR3 is TGTGCCAGCAGTCGGGAGCATTACGAGCAGTACTTC.

The chain couples TRBV9 to TRBJ1-2; D gene unclear. Germline CDR1 is SGDLS and CDR2 is YYNGEE. The V end lost 3 bases, the J end lost 0 bases, and 12 bases lay between the germline ends. The length of the CDR3 is 15 residues. Here the CDR3 DNA reads TGTGCCAGCAGCGAGTGGCTCACCTCTAACTATGGCTACACCTTC. This sequence encodes CASSEWLTSNYGYTF.

The rearrangement links TRBV11-2 to TRBJ2-3, with 7 bases identical to TRBD1. The V segment lost 4 bases and the J segment 2 bases; nucleotides outside the gene matches: 6. The CDR3 spans 15 residues. Germline assignment: CDR1 SGHAT and CDR2 FQNNGV. Here the CDR3 DNA reads TGTGCCAGCAGCTCAAGAGGGGGCTACACAGATACGCAGTATTTT. Protein product: CASSSRGGYTDTQYF. The entire variable domain, with the rest obtained from reference TRBV11-2 and TRBJ2-3, is as follows: EAGVAQSPRYKIIEKRQSVAFWCNPISGHATLYWYQQILGQGPKLLIQFQNNGVVDDSQLPKDRFSAERLKGVDSTLKIQPAKLEDSAVYLCASSSRGGYTDTQYFGPGTRLTVL.

This clone has only one observation. V and J are TRBV5-1 and TRBJ2-7; 8 nucleotides line up with TRBD1. This CDR3 has 14 residues. Looked up from germline, CDR1 is SGHRS and CDR2 is YFSETQ. Trimming at V came to 0 bases and at J to 4 bases, leaving 3 bases not matched to a gene. The CDR3 here is CASSLGGQAYEQYF. The CDR3 DNA sequence: TGCGCCAGCAGCTTGGGGGGACAGGCTTACGAGCAGTACTTC.

The chain uses TRBV10-1 and TRBJ2-2, with no clear D. The CDR3 has 14 residues. From germline, CDR1 is WNHNN and CDR2 SYGVQD (reference sequence). The V end lost 0 bases, the J end lost 5 bases, and 7 bases lay between the germline ends. The CDR3 DNA is TGCGCCAGCAGTGAGTCGGGCCCAACCGGGGAGCTGTTTTTT. Translation: CASSESGPTGELFF.

This sequence joins TRBV9 and TRBJ2-5; tentative D call: TRBD1 (6 bases). Germline CDR1 and CDR2: SGDLS and YYNGEE. V was cut by 0 bases and J by 4 bases, with 10 bases left in between. This CDR3 is 14 amino acids long. In DNA form, the CDR3 reads TGTGCCAGCAGCGTAGGGAACAGGGCAGAGACCCAGTACTTC. The encoded protein is CASSVGNRAETQYF.

The rearrangement joins TRBV11-2 to TRBJ2-7, with unresolved D. The V end was cut by 4 bases, the J end by 3 bases, with 13 bases between. Germline V gene data show CDR1 as SGHAT and CDR2 as FQNNGV. This CDR3 has 14 residues. Here the CDR3 DNA reads TGTGCCAGCAGCTCCCCCTCCGGCGGCTACGAGCAGTACTTC. Its protein product is CASSSPSGGYEQYF.

This rearrangement joins TRBV7-8 to TRBJ1-5, with 11 bases identical to TRBD1. V was clipped by 10 bases and J by 4 bases; unmatched bases: 6. Germline values: CDR1 SGHVS, CDR2 FQNEAQ. The CDR3 is made up of 14 amino acids. Here the CDR3 reads CATTGTGGNQPQHF. The CDR3 DNA is TGTGCCACCACCGGGACAGGGGGAAATCAGCCCCAGCATTTT.

The V call is TRBV7-3, the J call TRBJ1-1; 7 nucleotides agree with TRBD1. This CDR3 has 14 amino acids. From germline, CDR1 is SGHTA and CDR2 FQGTGA. J was trimmed by 3 bases and V by 0 bases; bases with no gene match: 1. CDR3 DNA: TGTGCCAGCAGCTTAACAGGGGGCGACACTGAAGCTTTCTTT. Its protein is CASSLTGGDTEAFF.

This sequence joins TRBV7-2 and TRBJ2-1; a weak D match, TRBD1 (5 bases). The CDR3 sequence is 15 residues long. From germline, CDR1 is SGHTA and CDR2 FQGNSA. V gave up 0 bases and J gave up 9 bases, with 15 bases separating them. CDR3 residues: CASSLAGQGLGEQFF. Here the CDR3 DNA reads TGTGCCAGCAGCTTAGCGGGGCAGGGCCTTGGTGAGCAGTTCTTC.

V gene TRBV10-1 combines with J gene TRBJ2-5; D may be TRBD1 (5 bases). Trimming pared 4 bases from V and 2 bases from J, leaving 11 bases between. CDR1 and CDR2 from the germline V gene are WNHNN and SYGVQD (reference sequence). This CDR3 spans 14 amino acids. The CDR3 region is CASSASRGQETQYF. In nucleotides, the CDR3 is TGCGCCAGCAGTGCCTCTAGGGGACAAGAGACCCAGTACTTC.

J is TRBJ1-4 and V is TRBV7-6; 9 bases align to TRBD1. Germline V gene data show CDR1 as SGHVS and CDR2 as FNYEAQ. The length of the CDR3 is 16 residues. V lost 4 bases and J lost 8; bases outside the gene matches: 11. For the CDR3, the DNA is TGTGCCAGCAGCTCAAAATACAGGGGGCCGGGGGAAAAACTGTTTTTT. This translates into CASSSKYRGPGEKLFF.

There are a few counts of this clone. The rearrangement uses TRBV5-4 and TRBJ2-7, with 11 bases identical to TRBD2. Trimming cost V 3 bases and J 1 base; bases outside gene matches: 3. The CDR3 extends over 15 amino acids. CDR1 is SGHNT and CDR2 is YYREEE in the germline V gene (reference sequence). CDR3 nucleotide sequence: TGTGCCAGCAGCTACGGGACTAGCGGATCCTACGAGCAGTACTTC. It specifies CASSYGTSGSYEQYF.

The rearrangement uses TRBV5-1 and TRBJ1-1; 8 bases fit TRBD1. This CDR3 comprises 14 residues. The V gene end was trimmed by 3 bases and the J gene end by 1 base; junction bases not matched to a gene: 2. CDR1 and CDR2 (germline): SGHRS, YFSETQ. The CDR3 DNA follows: TGCGCCAGCAGCTGGACAGGGTCGAACACTGAAGCTTTCTTT. Residues: CASSWTGSNTEAFF.

Here the CDR3 DNA reads TGTGCCAGCTCACCTAGTAGCCCTTCTGAAGCTTTCTTT. Protein product: CASSPSSPSEAFF. This chain joins TRBV18 and TRBJ1-1; D remains unclear. The CDR3 is 13 residues long. V was cut by 3 bases and J by 6 bases, with 11 bases left in between. Germline CDR1 KGHSH, CDR2 LQKENI. The whole variable domain, remainder taken from reference TRBV18 and TRBJ1-1, is NAGVMQNPRHLVRRRGQEARLRCSPMKGHSHVYWYRQLPEEGLKFMVYLQKENIIDESGMPKERFSAEFPKEGPSILRIQQVVRGDSAAYFCASSPSSPSEAFFGQGTRLTVV.

This chain links TRBV28 with TRBJ2-7; D perhaps matches TRBD2 (5 bases). V was trimmed by 6 bases and J by 6 bases, leaving 18 bases between them. This CDR3 has 14 residues. Germline V lookup: CDR1 MDHEN, CDR2 SYDVKM. The CDR3 DNA is TGTGCCAGCAGCCGGCCTAGCATCGGTACCGAGCAGTACTTC. It codes for CASSRPSIGTEQYF. Full variable domain (remainder filled in from reference TRBV28 and TRBJ2-7): DVKVTQSSRYLVKRTGEKVFLECVQDMDHENMFWYRQDPGLGLRLIYFSYDVKMKEKGDIPEGYSVSREKKERFSLILESASTNQTSMYLCASSRPSIGTEQYFGPGTRLTVT.

This clone was picked up one time. The V call is TRBV5-6, the J call TRBJ2-7, with 7 positions matching TRBD1. CDR3 length: 14 amino acids. V shed 4 bases and J 7 bases; nucleotides not matched to a gene: 11. Germline values: CDR1 SGHDT, CDR2 YYEEEE. The CDR3 protein is CASSPADRTLEQYF. The CDR3 DNA reads TGTGCCAGCAGCCCCGCGGACAGGACCTTAGAGCAGTACTTC.

This clone was seen a few times. The chain employs TRBV6-5 and TRBJ1-3; maybe TRBD1 (6 bases). CDR1 and CDR2 (germline): MNHEY, SVGAGI. CDR3 length: 15 amino acids. Trimming took off 8 bases at V and 2 bases at J, with 16 bases between the two ends. CDR3 loop: CASGRRGGAGNTIYF. CDR3 coding DNA: TGTGCCAGCGGCAGGAGGGGGGGGGCTGGAAACACCATATATTTT.

This chain joins TRBV5-8 and TRBJ1-6, with TRBD1 as a possible D gene (5 bases). Trimming removed 4 bases from V and 7 bases from J, with 15 bases in between. Germline CDR1 reads SGHTS; CDR2 reads YDEGEE. CDR3 length: 15 residues. DNA of the CDR3: TGTGCCAGCAGCCCGGAGGGGCTACAGAATTCACCCCTCCACTTT. Amino acids: CASSPEGLQNSPLHF.

The chain carries TRBV12-3 or TRBV12-4 and TRBJ1-1; 9 positions agree with TRBD1. J lost 11 bases, V lost 8 bases, and 12 bases had no gene match. This CDR3 is built from 13 residues. CDR3: CASLGTGLGVAFF. CDR3 DNA: TGTGCCAGCTTGGGGACAGGGCTGGGGGTCGCTTTCTTT.

This clone was detected a few times. This sequence joins TRBV7-9 and TRBJ2-2; a weak D match, TRBD2 (5 bases). V shed 8 bases and J shed 6 bases, with 10 bases lying between them. The CDR3 consists of 12 residues. Germline CDR1 is SEHNR and CDR2 is FQNEAQ (reference sequence). The CDR3 reads CASGRGPGELFF. The DNA for the CDR3 is TGTGCCAGCGGAAGAGGGCCCGGGGAGCTGTTTTTT. Variable domain in full (rest from reference TRBV7-9 and TRBJ2-2): DTGVSQNPRHKITKRGQNVTFRCDPISEHNRLYWYRQTLGQGPEFLTYFQNEAQLEKSRLLSDRFSAERPKGSFSTLEIQRTEQGDSAMYLCASGRGPGELFFGEGSRLTVL.

This sequence joins TRBV7-9 and TRBJ1-1; possible D gene TRBD1, 6 bases. Trimming took off 5 bases at V and 5 bases at J, with 9 bases between the two ends. This CDR3 spans 12 amino acids. Germline assignment: CDR1 SEHNR and CDR2 FQNEAQ (reference sequence). CDR3 DNA sequence: TGTGCCAGCAGCCGCCAGGGGACTGAAGCTTTCTTT. This translates into CASSRQGTEAFF.

The chain couples TRBV19 to TRBJ2-7, with D possibly being TRBD1 (6 bases). V was pared by 4 bases and J by 3 bases, with 13 bases between. Germline V gene lookup returns CDR1 LNHDA and CDR2 SQIVND (reference sequence). CDR3 size: 14 residues. CDR3 in DNA: TGTGCCAGTAGTAAAGGGATACAGGGCTACGAGCAGTACTTC. It encodes CASSKGIQGYEQYF. The full variable domain, with the rest looked up from reference TRBV19 and TRBJ2-7, is DGGITQSPKYLFRKEGQNVTLSCEQNLNHDAMYWYRQDPGQGLRLIYYSQIVNDFQKGDIAEGYSVSREKKESFPLTVTSAQKNPTAFYLCASSKGIQGYEQYFGPGTRLTVT.